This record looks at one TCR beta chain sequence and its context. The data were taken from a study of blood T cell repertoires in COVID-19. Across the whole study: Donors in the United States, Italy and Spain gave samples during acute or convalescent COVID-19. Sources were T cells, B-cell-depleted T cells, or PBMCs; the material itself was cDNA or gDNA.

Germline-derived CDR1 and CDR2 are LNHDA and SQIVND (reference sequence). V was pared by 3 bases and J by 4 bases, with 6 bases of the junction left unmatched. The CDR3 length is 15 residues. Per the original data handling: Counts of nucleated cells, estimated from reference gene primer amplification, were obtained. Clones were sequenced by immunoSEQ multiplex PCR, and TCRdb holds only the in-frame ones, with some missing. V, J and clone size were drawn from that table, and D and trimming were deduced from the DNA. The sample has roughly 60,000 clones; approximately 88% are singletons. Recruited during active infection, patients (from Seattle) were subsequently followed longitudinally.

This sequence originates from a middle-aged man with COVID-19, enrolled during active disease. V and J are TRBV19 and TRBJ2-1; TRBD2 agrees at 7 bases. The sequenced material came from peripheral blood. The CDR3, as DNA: TGTGCCAGTAGTATGGGCAAGGGACTATACAATGAGCAGTTCTTC. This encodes CASSMGKGLYNEQFF. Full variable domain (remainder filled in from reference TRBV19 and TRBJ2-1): DGGITQSPKYLFRKEGQNVTLSCEQNLNHDAMYWYRQDPGQGLRLIYYSQIVNDFQKGDIAEGYSVSREKKESFPLTVTSAQKNPTAFYLCASSMGKGLYNEQFFGPGTRLTVL.